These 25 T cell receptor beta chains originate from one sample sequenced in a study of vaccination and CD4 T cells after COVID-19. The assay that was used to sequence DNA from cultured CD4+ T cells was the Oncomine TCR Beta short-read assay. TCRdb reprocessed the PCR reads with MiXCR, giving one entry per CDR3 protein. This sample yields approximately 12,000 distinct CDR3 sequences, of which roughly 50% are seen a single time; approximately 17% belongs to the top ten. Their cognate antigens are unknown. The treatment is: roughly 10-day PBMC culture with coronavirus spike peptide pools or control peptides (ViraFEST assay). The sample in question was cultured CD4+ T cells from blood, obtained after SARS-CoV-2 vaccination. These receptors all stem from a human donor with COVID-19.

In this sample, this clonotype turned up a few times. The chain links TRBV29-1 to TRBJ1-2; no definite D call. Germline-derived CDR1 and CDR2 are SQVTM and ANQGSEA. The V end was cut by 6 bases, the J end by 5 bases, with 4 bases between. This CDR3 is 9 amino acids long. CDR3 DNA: TGCAGCGTCGATTATGGCTACACCTTC. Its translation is CSVDYGYTF.

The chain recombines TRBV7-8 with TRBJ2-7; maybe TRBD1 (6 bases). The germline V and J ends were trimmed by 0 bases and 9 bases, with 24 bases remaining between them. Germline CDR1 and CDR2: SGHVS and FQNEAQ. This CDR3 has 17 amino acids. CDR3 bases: TGTGCCAGCAGCTTAGCGTTCATGGGGGCGTCGGGTTATAGGCAGTACTTC. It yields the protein CASSLAFMGASGYRQYF.

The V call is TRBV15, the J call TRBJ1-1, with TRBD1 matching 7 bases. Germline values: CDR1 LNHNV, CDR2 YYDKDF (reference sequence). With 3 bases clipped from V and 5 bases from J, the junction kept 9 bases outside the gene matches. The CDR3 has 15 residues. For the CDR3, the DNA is TGTGCCACCAGCAGTACAGGGGCCGCTAGGACTGAAGCTTTCTTT. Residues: CATSSTGAARTEAFF.

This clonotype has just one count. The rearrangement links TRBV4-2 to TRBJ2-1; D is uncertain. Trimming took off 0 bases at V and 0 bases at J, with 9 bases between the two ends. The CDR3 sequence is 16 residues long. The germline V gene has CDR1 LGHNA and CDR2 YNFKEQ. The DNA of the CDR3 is TGTGCCAGCAGCCAAGATCTAGGTGGCTCCTACAATGAGCAGTTCTTC. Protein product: CASSQDLGGSYNEQFF.

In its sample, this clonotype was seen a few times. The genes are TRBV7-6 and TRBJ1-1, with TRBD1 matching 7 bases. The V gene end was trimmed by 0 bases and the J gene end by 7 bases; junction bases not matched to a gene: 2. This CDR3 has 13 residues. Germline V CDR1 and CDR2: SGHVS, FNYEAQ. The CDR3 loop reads CASSLARGVEAFF. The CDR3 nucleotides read TGTGCCAGCAGCTTAGCCAGGGGGGTTGAAGCTTTCTTT. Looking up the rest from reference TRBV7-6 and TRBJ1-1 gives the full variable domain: GAGVSQSPRYKVTKRGQDVALRCDPISGHVSLYWYRQALGQGPEFLTYFNYEAQQDKSGLPNDRFSAERPEGSISTLTIQRTEQRDSAMYRCASSLARGVEAFFGQGTRLTVV.

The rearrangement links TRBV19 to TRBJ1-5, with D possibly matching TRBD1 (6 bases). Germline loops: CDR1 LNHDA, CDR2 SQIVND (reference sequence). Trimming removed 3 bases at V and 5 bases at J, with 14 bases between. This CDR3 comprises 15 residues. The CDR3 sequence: CASSIWGQGDQPQHF. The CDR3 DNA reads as TGTGCCAGTAGTATTTGGGGGCAAGGGGATCAGCCCCAGCATTTT.

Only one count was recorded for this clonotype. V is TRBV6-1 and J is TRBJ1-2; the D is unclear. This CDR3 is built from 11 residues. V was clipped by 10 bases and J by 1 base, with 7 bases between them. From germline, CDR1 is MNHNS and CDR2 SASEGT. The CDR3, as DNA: TGTGCCACACAACTTAACTATGGCTACACCTTC. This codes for CATQLNYGYTF.

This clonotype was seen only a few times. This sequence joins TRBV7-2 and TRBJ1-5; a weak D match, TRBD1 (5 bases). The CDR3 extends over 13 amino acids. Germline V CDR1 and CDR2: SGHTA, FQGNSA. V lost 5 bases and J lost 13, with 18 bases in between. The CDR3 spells CASSQNTGTEQHF. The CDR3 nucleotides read TGTGCCAGCAGCCAAAACACGGGGACCGAACAGCATTTT.

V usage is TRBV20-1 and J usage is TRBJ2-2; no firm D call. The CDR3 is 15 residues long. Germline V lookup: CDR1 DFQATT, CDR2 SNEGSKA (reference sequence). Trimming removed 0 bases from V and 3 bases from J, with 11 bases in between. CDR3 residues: CSARDPGYDTGELFF. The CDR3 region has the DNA TGCAGTGCTAGAGACCCCGGGTACGACACCGGGGAGCTGTTTTTT.

This CDR3 reads CASSPQQGKAFF. The CDR3 DNA reads as TGTGCCAGCAGCCCTCAACAGGGGAAAGCTTTCTTT. The chain joins TRBV11-3 to TRBJ1-1; 7 nucleotides agree with TRBD1. CDR1 and CDR2 from the germline V gene are SGHNT and YENEEA. Germline trimming cut 5 bases from V and 9 bases from J; bases unmatched to any gene: 6. The CDR3 spans 12 residues.

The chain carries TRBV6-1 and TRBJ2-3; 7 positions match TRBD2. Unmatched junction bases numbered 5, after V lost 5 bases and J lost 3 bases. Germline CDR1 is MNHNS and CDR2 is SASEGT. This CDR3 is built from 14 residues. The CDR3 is CASSRRDYTDTQYF. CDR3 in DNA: TGTGCCAGCAGTCGTAGGGACTATACAGATACGCAGTATTTT.

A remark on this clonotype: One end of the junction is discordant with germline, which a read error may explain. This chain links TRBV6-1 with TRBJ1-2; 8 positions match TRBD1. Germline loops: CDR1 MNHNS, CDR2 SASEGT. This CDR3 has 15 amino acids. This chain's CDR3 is CAGSDGQGRSYGYTF. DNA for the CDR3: TGTGCCGGCAGTGACGGACAGGGCAGATCCTATGGCTACACCTTT.

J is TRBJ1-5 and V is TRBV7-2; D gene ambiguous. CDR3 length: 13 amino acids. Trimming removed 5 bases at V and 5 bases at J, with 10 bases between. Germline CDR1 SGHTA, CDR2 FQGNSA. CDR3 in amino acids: CASSPQRDQPQHF. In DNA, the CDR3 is TGTGCCAGCAGCCCCCAGAGGGATCAGCCCCAGCATTTT. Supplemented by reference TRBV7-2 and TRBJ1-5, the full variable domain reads GAGVSQSPSNKVTEKGKDVELRCDPISGHTALYWYRQSLGQGLEFLIYFQGNSAPDKSGLPSDRFSAERTGGSVSTLTIQRTQQEDSAVYLCASSPQRDQPQHFGDGTRLSIL.

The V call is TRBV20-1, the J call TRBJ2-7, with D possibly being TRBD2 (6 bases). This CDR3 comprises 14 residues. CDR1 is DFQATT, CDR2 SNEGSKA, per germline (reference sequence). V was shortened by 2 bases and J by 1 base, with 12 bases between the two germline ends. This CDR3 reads CSARPGGASYEQYF. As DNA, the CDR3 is TGCAGTGCTAGACCCGGCGGGGCGTCCTACGAGCAGTACTTC.

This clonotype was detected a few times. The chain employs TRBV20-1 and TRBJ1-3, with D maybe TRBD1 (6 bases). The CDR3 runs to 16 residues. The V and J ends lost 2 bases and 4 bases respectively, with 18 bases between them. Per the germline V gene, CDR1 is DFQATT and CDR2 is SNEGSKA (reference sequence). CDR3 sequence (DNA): TGCAGTGCTAGAAGGGGGGGGCCCTCCGGGGGAAACACCATATATTTT. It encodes CSARRGGPSGGNTIYF.

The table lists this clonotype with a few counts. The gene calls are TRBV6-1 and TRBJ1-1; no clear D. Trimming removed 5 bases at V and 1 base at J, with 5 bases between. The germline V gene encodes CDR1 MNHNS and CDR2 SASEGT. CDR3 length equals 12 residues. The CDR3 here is CASSRRNTEAFF. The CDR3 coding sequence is TGTGCCAGCAGTCGTCGGAACACTGAAGCTTTCTTT.

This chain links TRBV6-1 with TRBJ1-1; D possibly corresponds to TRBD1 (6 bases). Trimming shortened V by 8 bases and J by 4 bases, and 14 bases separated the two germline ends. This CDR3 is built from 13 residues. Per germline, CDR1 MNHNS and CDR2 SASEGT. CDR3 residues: CASLRGGGTEAFF. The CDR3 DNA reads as TGTGCCAGCTTAAGGGGGGGTGGCACTGAAGCTTTCTTT.

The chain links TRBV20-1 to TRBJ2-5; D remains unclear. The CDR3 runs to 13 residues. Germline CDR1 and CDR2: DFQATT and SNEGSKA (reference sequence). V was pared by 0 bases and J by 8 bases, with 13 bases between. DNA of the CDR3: TGCAGTGCTAGAGAGTCGGGTATATATACCCAGTACTTC. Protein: CSARESGIYTQYF.

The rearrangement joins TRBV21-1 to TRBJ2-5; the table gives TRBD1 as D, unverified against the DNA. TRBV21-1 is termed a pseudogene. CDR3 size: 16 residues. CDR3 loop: CASSKSGGQGTETQYF. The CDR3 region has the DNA TGTGCCAGCAGCAAAAGTGGTGGACAGGGGACAGAGACCCAGTACTTC.

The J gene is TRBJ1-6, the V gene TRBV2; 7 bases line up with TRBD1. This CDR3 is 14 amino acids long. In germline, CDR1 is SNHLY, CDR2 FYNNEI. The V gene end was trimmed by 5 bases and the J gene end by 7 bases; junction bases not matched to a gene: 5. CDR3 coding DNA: TGTGCCAGCAGTATTAAGGGGGCAAATTCACCCCTCCACTTT. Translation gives CASSIKGANSPLHF.

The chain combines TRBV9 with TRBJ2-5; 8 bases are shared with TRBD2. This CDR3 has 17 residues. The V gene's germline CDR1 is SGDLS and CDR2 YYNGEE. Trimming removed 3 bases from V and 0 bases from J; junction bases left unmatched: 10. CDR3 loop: CASSGSTLSGDQETQYF. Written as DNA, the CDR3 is TGTGCCAGCAGCGGTAGCACCCTTAGCGGGGACCAAGAGACCCAGTACTTC.

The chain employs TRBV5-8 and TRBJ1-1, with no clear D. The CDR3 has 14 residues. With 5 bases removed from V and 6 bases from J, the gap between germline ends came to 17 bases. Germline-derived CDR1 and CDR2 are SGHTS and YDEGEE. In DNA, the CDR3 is TGTGCCAGCAGTTTCAGTGGGCATCGCTCTGAAGCTTTCTTT. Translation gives CASSFSGHRSEAFF.

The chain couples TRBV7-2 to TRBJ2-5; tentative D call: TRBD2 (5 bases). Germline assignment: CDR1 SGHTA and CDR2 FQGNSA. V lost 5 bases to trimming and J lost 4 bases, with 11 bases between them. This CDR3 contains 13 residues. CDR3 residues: CASSVTRGETQYF. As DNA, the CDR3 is TGTGCCAGCAGCGTGACTCGGGGAGAGACCCAGTACTTC.

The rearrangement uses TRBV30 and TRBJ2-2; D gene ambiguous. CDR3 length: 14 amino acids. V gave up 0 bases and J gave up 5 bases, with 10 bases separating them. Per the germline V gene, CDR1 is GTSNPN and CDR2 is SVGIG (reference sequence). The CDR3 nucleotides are TGTGCCTGGAGTGTACTCTACGGAACCGGGGAGCTGTTTTTT. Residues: CAWSVLYGTGELFF.

In DNA form, the CDR3 reads TGTGCCAGCAGTGCACGGGGACAGGGCTACGAGCAGTACTTC. It yields the protein CASSARGQGYEQYF. The V call is TRBV28, the J call TRBJ2-7; 9 positions agree with TRBD1. This CDR3 has 14 amino acids. Germline values: CDR1 MDHEN, CDR2 SYDVKM. V trimming: 5 bases; J trimming: 3 bases; junction bases outside the gene matches: 5.